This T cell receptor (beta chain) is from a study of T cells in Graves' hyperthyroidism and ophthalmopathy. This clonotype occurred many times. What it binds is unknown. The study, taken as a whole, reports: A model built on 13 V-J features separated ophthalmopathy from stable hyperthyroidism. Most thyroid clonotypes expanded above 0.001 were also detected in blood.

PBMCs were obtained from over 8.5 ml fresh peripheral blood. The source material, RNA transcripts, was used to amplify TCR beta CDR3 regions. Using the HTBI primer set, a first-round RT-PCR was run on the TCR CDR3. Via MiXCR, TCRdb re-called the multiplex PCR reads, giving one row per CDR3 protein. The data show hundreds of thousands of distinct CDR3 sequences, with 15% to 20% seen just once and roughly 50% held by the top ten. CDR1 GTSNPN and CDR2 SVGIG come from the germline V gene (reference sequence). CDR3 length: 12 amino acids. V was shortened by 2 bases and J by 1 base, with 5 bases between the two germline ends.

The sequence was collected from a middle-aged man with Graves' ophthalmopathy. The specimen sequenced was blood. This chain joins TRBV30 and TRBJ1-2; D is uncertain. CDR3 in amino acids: CAWSKDNYGYTF. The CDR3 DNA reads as TGTGCCTGGAGTAAGGATAACTATGGCTACACCTTC.